Each of the 8 T cell receptor beta chains below was sequenced from the same sample in a study of T-cell memory formation after mild COVID-19. Each CDR3 protein is one row after TCRdb ran MiXCR on the 5' RACE reads. The sample lists roughly 240,000 distinct CDR3 sequences, 15% to 20% seen once, with more than 20% in the top ten. The sample taken for sequencing was PBMCs or a T cell subset sorted from them (not recorded which). These receptors were taken from a young man who had mild COVID-19 (a few samples of this study predate the infection). Cell type and time point are not known.

J is TRBJ2-7 and V is TRBV19; D is undetermined. Germline CDR1 is LNHDA and CDR2 is SQIVND (reference sequence). The CDR3 extends over 14 amino acids. With 6 bases removed from V and 3 bases from J, the gap between germline ends came to 15 bases. For the CDR3, the DNA is TGTGCCAGTAGGCATGCTGGAAATCACTACGAGCAGTACTTC. Its protein is CASRHAGNHYEQYF.

The chain links TRBV24-1 to TRBJ2-1; 7 nucleotides agree with TRBD1. The CDR3 runs to 16 residues. CDR1 is KGHDR, CDR2 SFDVKD, per germline. V trimming: 0 bases; J trimming: 6 bases; junction bases outside the gene matches: 7. CDR3 loop: CATSDLSNRGSNEQFF. In nucleotides, the CDR3 is TGTGCCACCAGTGATTTGTCGAACAGGGGCTCCAATGAGCAGTTCTTC.

This clonotype came up a few times. The rearrangement joins TRBV15 to TRBJ2-5; TRBD2 is a possible D gene (5 bases). Germline lookup yields CDR1 LNHNV and CDR2 YYDKDF (reference sequence). Trimming removed 1 base at V and 5 bases at J, with 14 bases between. The CDR3 is 15 amino acids. The CDR3 loop is CATSRVGQGSETQYF. DNA of the CDR3: TGTGCCACCAGCAGAGTTGGGCAAGGGAGTGAGACCCAGTACTTC.

This clonotype was found a few times. The genes are TRBV7-9 and TRBJ2-1; D unclear. The CDR3 runs to 12 residues. Germline lookup yields CDR1 SEHNR and CDR2 FQNEAQ (reference sequence). Trimming took 9 bases from V and 0 from J, leaving 6 bases between them. The CDR3 region has the DNA TGTGCCAGTCAAACCTCCTACAATGAGCAGTTCTTC. Its translation: CASQTSYNEQFF. Full variable domain (outside the CDR3, taken from reference TRBV7-9 and TRBJ2-1): DTGVSQNPRHKITKRGQNVTFRCDPISEHNRLYWYRQTLGQGPEFLTYFQNEAQLEKSRLLSDRFSAERPKGSFSTLEIQRTEQGDSAMYLCASQTSYNEQFFGPGTRLTVL.

The V and J genes are TRBV2 and TRBJ2-7, with 8 positions matching TRBD1. Losses at the gene ends were 3 bases for V and 6 bases for J; bases not matched to a gene: 4. This CDR3 region has 13 residues. Germline-derived CDR1 and CDR2 are SNHLY and FYNNEI. Here the CDR3 reads CASSEVTGGEQYV. CDR3 coding DNA: TGTGCCAGCAGTGAGGTAACAGGGGGCGAGCAGTACGTC.

The chain combines TRBV20-1 with TRBJ2-3; D ambiguous. Germline CDR1 and CDR2: DFQATT and SNEGSKA (reference sequence). CDR3 length: 15 amino acids. Trimming stripped 7 bases from V and 2 bases from J, with 19 bases between. The CDR3 protein is CSVFAGPTNTDTQYF. CDR3 DNA: TGCAGTGTCTTCGCTGGTCCAACGAACACAGATACGCAGTATTTT.

The chain is built from TRBV5-1 and TRBJ2-1; the match to TRBD2 covers 8 bases. Germline CDR1 reads SGHRS; CDR2 reads YFSETQ. The CDR3 spans 14 residues. After removal of 5 bases from V and 8 bases from J, the junction contained 9 bases not matched to a gene. DNA of the CDR3: TGCGCCAGCAGGCCGGGACTAGTTTCCCATGAGCAGTTCTTC. It codes for CASRPGLVSHEQFF.

This clonotype was found a few times. The chain combines TRBV5-1 with TRBJ2-3; D tentatively fits TRBD1 or TRBD2 (5 bases each). Germline lookup yields CDR1 SGHRS and CDR2 YFSETQ. Between the trimmed V and J ends, which lost 4 bases and 5 bases, there was a span of 14 bases. The CDR3 spans 14 residues. CDR3 nucleotide sequence: TGCGCCAGCAGCCCCGGGACGGCGCTAGATACGCAGTATTTT. Translating gives CASSPGTALDTQYF.